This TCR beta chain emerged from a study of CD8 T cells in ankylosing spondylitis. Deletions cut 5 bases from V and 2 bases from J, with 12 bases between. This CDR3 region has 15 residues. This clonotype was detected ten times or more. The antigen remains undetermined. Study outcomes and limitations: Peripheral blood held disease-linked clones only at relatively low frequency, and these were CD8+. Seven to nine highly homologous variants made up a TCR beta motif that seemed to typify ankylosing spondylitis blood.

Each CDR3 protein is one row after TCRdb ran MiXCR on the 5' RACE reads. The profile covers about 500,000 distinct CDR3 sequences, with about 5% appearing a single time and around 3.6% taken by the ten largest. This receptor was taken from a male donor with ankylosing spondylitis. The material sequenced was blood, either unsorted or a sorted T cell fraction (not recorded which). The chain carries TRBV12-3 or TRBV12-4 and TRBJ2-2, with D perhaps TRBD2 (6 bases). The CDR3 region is CASSRHSGNTGELFF. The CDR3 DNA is TGTGCCAGCAGTCGTCATAGCGGAAACACCGGGGAGCTGTTTTTT.